This T cell receptor beta chain emerged from a study of human T cells and chemical hapten exposure. Study-wide context: The patients, most of them female, presented with alopecia areata, totalis or universalis. Findings and caveats of the study: TCRs whose frequency exceeded 1 in 1000 remained the same following DPC sensitization. Significantly more large CDR3 similarity clusters were formed by expanded TCRs than by controls.

The time point here: pre-sensitization, week 0. Described treatment: therapeutic diphenylcyclopropenone sensitization with weekly scalp DPC. MiXCR was run by TCRdb on the RACE reads, yielding one entry per CDR3 protein. Found here are about 350,000 distinct CDR3 sequences, approximately 5% of them singletons; the top ten hold around 8%. V was pared by 5 bases and J by 4 bases, with 4 bases of the junction left unmatched. The CDR3 loop spans 13 amino acids. This clonotype was observed many times. No antigen is known for it. This chain joins TRBV12-3 or TRBV12-4 and TRBJ1-2; 7 nucleotides line up with TRBD1. The sequence was collected from a woman aged 18-30 years with alopecia areata. Some clones in this sample may be carry-over from other donors' samples. The sample was whole blood, taken in connection with sensitization to the hapten diphenylcyclopropenone (DPC). CDR3 in amino acids: CASSVDRVYGYTF. The CDR3 DNA is TGTGCCAGCAGTGTCGACAGGGTCTATGGCTACACCTTC.